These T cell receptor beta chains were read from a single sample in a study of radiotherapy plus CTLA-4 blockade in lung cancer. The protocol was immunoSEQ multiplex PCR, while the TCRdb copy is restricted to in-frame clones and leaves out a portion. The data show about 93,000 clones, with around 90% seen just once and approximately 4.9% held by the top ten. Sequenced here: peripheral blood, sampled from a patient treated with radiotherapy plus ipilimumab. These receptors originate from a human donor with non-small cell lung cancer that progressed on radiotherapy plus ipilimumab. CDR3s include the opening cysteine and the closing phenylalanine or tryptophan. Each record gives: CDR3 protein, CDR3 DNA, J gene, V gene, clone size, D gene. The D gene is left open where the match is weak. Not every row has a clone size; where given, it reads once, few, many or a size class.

CASSQEGGWEYNEQFF | TGCGCCAGCAGCCAAGAAGGAGGATGGGAATACAATGAGCAGTTCTTC | TRBJ2-1 | TRBV4-1 | - | -
CASSVRALDTEAFF | TGTGCCAGCAGTGTCAGGGCATTGGACACTGAAGCTTTCTTT | TRBJ1-1 | TRBV6-6 | - | -
CASSPLEGGRYSGANVLTF | TGCGCCAGCAGCCCCTTGGAGGGCGGGAGGTACTCTGGGGCCAACGTCCTGACTTTC | TRBJ2-6 | TRBV5-1 | - | TRBD2
CASSTQDRGETQYF | TGTGCCAGCAGCACTCAGGACAGGGGTGAGACCCAGTACTTC | TRBJ2-5 | TRBV7-9 | - | TRBD1
CASSEDSQETQYF | TGTGCCAGCAGTGAGGACAGCCAAGAGACCCAGTACTTC | TRBJ2-5 | TRBV2 | - | -
CASSTDTDTQYF | TGTGCCAGCAGCACAGACACAGATACGCAGTATTTT | TRBJ2-3 | TRBV11-3 | - | -
CASSRDRGDNNEQFF | TGTGCCAGCAGCCGGGACAGGGGCGATAACAATGAGCAGTTCTTC | TRBJ2-1 | TRBV6-6 | - | TRBD1
CASSLDSSSYNEQFF | TGTGCCAGCAGCTTAGATTCTAGCTCCTACAATGAGCAGTTCTTC | TRBJ2-1 | TRBV11-3 | - | -
CASKPGQGTYGQYF | TGCGCCAGCAAACCGGGACAGGGTACTTATGGGCAGTACTTC | TRBJ2-7 | TRBV5-1 | - | TRBD1
CASSLGQTNTEAFF | TGCGCCAGCAGCTTGGGACAGACCAACACTGAAGCTTTCTTT | TRBJ1-1 | TRBV5-1 | - | -
CASSSNYEQFF | TGTGCCAGCAGCTCAAATTATGAGCAGTTCTTC | TRBJ2-1 | TRBV5-4 | - | -
CASSLRVTLLAGGTYEQYF | TGTGCCAGCAGCTTGAGGGTGACTTTACTAGCGGGAGGTACCTACGAGCAGTACTTC | TRBJ2-7 | TRBV5-6 | - | TRBD2
CASSAYIFQANEQFF | TGTGCCAGCAGTGCGTACATCTTTCAAGCAAATGAGCAGTTCTTC | TRBJ2-1 | TRBV25-1 | - | -
CASTPRAGGPGELFF | TGTGCCAGCACGCCGAGGGCCGGGGGTCCCGGGGAGCTGTTTTTT | TRBJ2-2 | TRBV9 | - | -
CASSPVLGASGNTIYF | TGTGCCAGCTCACCCGTCCTGGGGGCCTCTGGAAACACCATATATTTT | TRBJ1-3 | TRBV18 | - | -
CAISESPSGAERGGSYGYTF | TGTGCCATCAGTGAGTCCCCCTCGGGGGCGGAACGCGGAGGAAGCTATGGCTACACCTTC | TRBJ1-2 | TRBV10-3 | once | -
CASSVAETEYQPQHF | TGTGCCAGCAGTGTAGCAGAAACTGAGTATCAGCCCCAGCATTTT | TRBJ1-5 | TRBV2 | - | -
CASSPTGEYGYTF | TGTGCCAGCTCACCGACAGGGGAATATGGCTACACCTTC | TRBJ1-2 | TRBV18 | - | TRBD1
CASSHVGGGKAFF | TGTGCCAGCAGCCATGTAGGGGGCGGAAAAGCTTTCTTT | TRBJ1-1 | TRBV13 | - | TRBD1
CASSLGGSTDTQYF | TGTGCCAGCAGCTTGGGCGGTAGCACAGATACGCAGTATTTT | TRBJ2-3 | TRBV5-4 | - | -
CASTTFDRAGPGELFF | TGTGCCAGTACCACCTTCGACAGGGCTGGACCCGGGGAGCTGTTTTTT | TRBJ2-2 | TRBV19 | - | TRBD1
CASSLAAGSETQYF | TGTGCCAGCAGCTTAGCTGCAGGGTCAGAGACCCAGTACTTC | TRBJ2-5 | TRBV5-6 | - | -
CASSPGGYEQYF | TGTGCCAGCAGCCCAGGGGGCTACGAGCAGTACTTC | TRBJ2-7 | TRBV5-5 | - | TRBD1
CASSGGLAADIQYF | TGTGCCAGCAGTGGAGGACTAGCGGCGGACATTCAGTACTTC | TRBJ2-4 | TRBV6-5 | - | TRBD2
CASSPDKNTGELFF | TGTGCCAGCTCCCCCGACAAGAACACCGGGGAGCTGTTTTTT | TRBJ2-2 | TRBV18 | - | -
CASSPDAGGGYEQYF | TGTGCCAGCAGCCCTGACGCAGGGGGTGGCTACGAGCAGTACTTC | TRBJ2-7 | TRBV9 | - | TRBD1
CASSATSGRAHQFF | TGTGCCAGCAGTGCGACTAGCGGGAGGGCTCACCAGTTCTTC | TRBJ2-1 | TRBV2 | - | TRBD2
CASSQEMSDRSYEQYF | TGTGCCAGCAGCCAAGAAATGAGTGACAGGTCCTACGAGCAGTACTTC | TRBJ2-7 | TRBV4-2 | - | -
CASNNAGQIYGYTF | TGTGCCAGTAATAACGCGGGACAGATCTATGGCTACACCTTC | TRBJ1-2 | TRBV6-1 | - | TRBD1